These 24 T cell receptor beta chains originate from one sample sequenced in a study of beta chain features in type 1 diabetes. Study-wide findings and caveats: All four CD4+ subsets from Type 1 diabetes patients carried moderately but significantly shorter TCRB CDR3s.

Their antigens remain unidentified. Expressed TCRB transcripts were sequenced because the isolated RNA had all been reverse transcribed beforehand. The data were produced by immunoSEQ multiplex PCR, yet TCRdb's version contains in-frame clones alone and is incomplete. The table records under 350,000 clones, about 23% of them present only once. Sequences were obtained from naive CD4+ T cells from blood. The receptors were gathered from a woman aged 25 to 39 with type 1 diabetes.

This clone was detected a few times. The chain has TRBV29-1 and TRBJ2-1, with TRBD2 matching over 11 bases. CDR3 size: 15 residues. Trimming cost V 6 bases and J 5 bases; bases outside gene matches: 9. The germline V gene has CDR1 SQVTM and CDR2 ANQGSEA. DNA of the CDR3: TGCAGCGTAACCTTTCTAGCGGGAGGCGACAATGAGCAGTTCTTC. It is translated as CSVTFLAGGDNEQFF.

V gene TRBV5-1 combines with J gene TRBJ1-1; D is possibly TRBD1 (5 bases). The CDR3 length is 15 residues. CDR1 is SGHRS, CDR2 YFSETQ, per germline. Trimming took off 0 bases at V and 4 bases at J, with 13 bases between the two ends. CDR3 sequence reads: CASSLAGVEATEAFF. For the CDR3, the DNA is TGCGCCAGCAGCTTGGCGGGGGTTGAAGCCACTGAAGCTTTCTTT.

The rearrangement uses TRBV6-5 and TRBJ2-1, with TRBD2 identical over 7 bases. V shed 5 bases and J 9 bases; nucleotides not matched to a gene: 7. The CDR3 extends over 13 amino acids. The germline V gene has CDR1 MNHEY and CDR2 SVGAGI. The CDR3 spells CASSTPPGGEQFF. CDR3 nucleotide sequence: TGTGCCAGCAGTACGCCACCGGGGGGTGAGCAGTTCTTC.

This clone was detected a few times. The V call is TRBV2, the J call TRBJ1-5; 8 bases map to TRBD1. CDR1 is SNHLY and CDR2 is FYNNEI in the germline V gene. The ends lost 6 bases at V and 4 bases at J; junction bases unmatched: 2. The CDR3 totals 13 residues. CDR3 DNA sequence: TGTGCCAGCAGGACAGGGGTGAATCAGCCCCAGCATTTT. Translation gives CASRTGVNQPQHF.

The chain has TRBV4-1 and TRBJ2-1; possibly TRBD1 for D (5 bases). This CDR3 contains 15 residues. Per the germline V gene, CDR1 is MGHRA and CDR2 is YSYEKL. Trimming took 1 base from V and 3 from J, leaving 10 bases between them. CDR3 nucleotide sequence: TGCGCCAGCAGCCAAGTCAGGGCGTACTACAATGAGCAGTTCTTC. This gives the protein CASSQVRAYYNEQFF.

The chain recombines TRBV13 with TRBJ1-4; D uncertain. Germline lookup yields CDR1 PRHDT and CDR2 FYEKMQ (reference sequence). Trimming took 3 bases from V and 4 from J, leaving 9 bases between them. The CDR3 length is 14 residues. The DNA for the CDR3 is TGTGCCAGCAGCTTCCGATCCAGTAATGAAAAACTGTTTTTT. Translated: CASSFRSSNEKLFF.

The J gene is TRBJ1-4, the V gene TRBV5-8; 7 nucleotides align to TRBD1. The CDR3 runs to 14 residues. V lost 6 bases to trimming and J lost 7 bases; unmatched junction nucleotides: 9. Germline CDR1 is SGHTS and CDR2 is YDEGEE. The CDR3: CASTPGGLSEKLFF. The DNA of the CDR3 is TGTGCCAGCACCCCAGGGGGTTTGAGTGAAAAACTGTTTTTT.

The chain recombines TRBV1 with TRBJ2-5; TRBD2, the table's D call, was not compared with the DNA. TRBV1 is given as a pseudogene. The CDR3 runs 12 residues. The CDR3 nucleotides read TGCACCAGCAGCCAAGTACGCGGCCACGGATACTTC. It specifies CTSSQVRGHGYF.

The rearrangement links TRBV29-1 to TRBJ1-3; 7 bases are shared with TRBD1. The CDR3 runs 12 residues. V shed 5 bases and J 4 bases; nucleotides not matched to a gene: 2. Germline V gene data show CDR1 as SQVTM and CDR2 as ANQGSEA. The CDR3 protein is CSVYRGGNTIYF. CDR3 nucleotide sequence: TGCAGCGTTTACAGGGGAGGAAACACCATATATTTT.

V gene TRBV5-1 combines with J gene TRBJ2-1, with D perhaps matching TRBD1 (6 bases). Germline V gene data show CDR1 as SGHRS and CDR2 as YFSETQ. The V end lost 5 bases, the J end lost 7 bases, and 22 bases lay between the germline ends. The CDR3 has 16 amino acids. Written as DNA, the CDR3 is TGCGCCAGCAGTCTTACACAGGGTTTCGTTCCAAATGAGCAGTTCTTC. Amino acid sequence: CASSLTQGFVPNEQFF.

The J gene is TRBJ2-6, the V gene TRBV19; D is unresolved. Germline values: CDR1 LNHDA, CDR2 SQIVND (reference sequence). V lost 8 bases to trimming and J lost 0 bases, with 8 bases between them. The length of the CDR3 is 14 residues. The CDR3 protein is CASCLRSGANVLTF. CDR3 sequence (DNA): TGTGCCAGTTGTCTGCGCTCTGGGGCCAACGTCCTGACTTTC.

The chain has TRBV7-9 and TRBJ1-2, with TRBD1 identical over 7 bases. Trimming cost V 3 bases and J 0 bases; bases outside gene matches: 4. The germline gives CDR1 SEHNR, CDR2 FQNEAQ (reference sequence). The CDR3 consists of 15 residues. The chain's CDR3 is CASSFGTATNYGYTF. As DNA, the CDR3 is TGTGCCAGCAGCTTTGGGACAGCGACTAACTATGGCTACACCTTC.

The CDR3: CASSFRQGNGYTF. In nucleotides, the CDR3 is TGTGCCAGCAGTTTTCGACAGGGTAATGGCTACACCTTC. The V gene is TRBV27, the J gene TRBJ1-2, with TRBD1 identical over 7 bases. The CDR3 is 13 residues long. The germline gives CDR1 MNHEY, CDR2 SMNVEV (reference sequence). Unmatched junction bases numbered 4, after V lost 3 bases and J lost 6 bases.

This clone was detected only a few times. This chain connects TRBV30 to TRBJ2-5; D call uncertain. The CDR3 contains 13 residues. Deletions cut 2 bases from V and 1 base from J, with 8 bases between. Per germline, CDR1 GTSNPN and CDR2 SVGIG (reference sequence). The CDR3, as DNA: TGTGCCTGGAGTACTGACTTCCAAGAGACCCAGTACTTC. Residues: CAWSTDFQETQYF.

This clone has just a few counts. The chain employs TRBV7-2 and TRBJ2-1; D gene uncertain. The V and J ends lost 9 bases and 7 bases respectively, with 4 bases between them. This CDR3 has 9 residues. The germline CDR1 and CDR2 sequences are SGHTA and FQGNSA. The CDR3 spells CASRNEQFF. In DNA, the CDR3 is TGTGCCAGTCGTAATGAGCAGTTCTTC.

This clone was seen more than once but under ten times. The chain has TRBV5-4 and TRBJ2-5; 13 nucleotides match TRBD2. V lost 4 bases to trimming and J lost 4 bases; unmatched junction nucleotides: 4. The CDR3 contains 15 residues. Per germline, CDR1 SGHNT and CDR2 YYREEE (reference sequence). CDR3 region: CASSAGLAGVETQYF. CDR3 in DNA: TGTGCCAGCAGCGCAGGACTAGCGGGAGTAGAGACCCAGTACTTC.

The chain recombines TRBV5-6 with TRBJ1-2; 9 nucleotides align to TRBD1. Germline loops: CDR1 SGHDT, CDR2 YYEEEE. The V segment lost 4 bases and the J segment 3 bases; nucleotides outside the gene matches: 7. The CDR3 extends over 15 amino acids. The CDR3 loop reads CASSPGQGGYYGYTF. CDR3 in DNA: TGTGCCAGCAGCCCGGGACAGGGAGGCTACTATGGCTACACCTTC.

The chain employs TRBV4-1 and TRBJ1-2; maybe TRBD1 (6 bases). V lost 4 bases and J 8 bases, leaving 11 bases between the germline ends. The V gene's germline CDR1 is MGHRA and CDR2 YSYEKL. The CDR3 contains 12 residues. The CDR3 DNA reads TGCGCCAGCAGCCCGGGACATCGGGGCTACACCTTC. Translation gives CASSPGHRGYTF.

This clone was recorded a few times. The genes are TRBV30 and TRBJ1-1; 7 bases line up with TRBD1. Germline V CDR1 and CDR2: GTSNPN, SVGIG (reference sequence). Trimming took 2 bases from V and 2 from J; bases not matched to a gene: 5. The CDR3 covers 14 residues. This CDR3 reads CAWSSTGRNTEAFF. CDR3 nucleotides: TGTGCCTGGAGTTCGACAGGGCGCAACACTGAAGCTTTCTTT.

This clone has a handful of counts. J is TRBJ2-5 and V is TRBV25-1; TRBD1 agrees at 7 bases. Germline V CDR1 and CDR2: MGHDK, SYGVNS. With V trimmed by 5 bases and J by 3 bases, 6 bases remained unmatched. CDR3 length: 14 amino acids. The CDR3 loop is CASSSGTVEETQYF. CDR3 sequence (DNA): TGTGCCAGCAGTTCCGGGACAGTGGAAGAGACCCAGTACTTC.

This clone was counted a few times. The chain combines TRBV11-1 with TRBJ1-2; maybe TRBD1 (5 bases). Germline lookup yields CDR1 SGHAT and CDR2 FQDESV (reference sequence). There are 13 residues in the CDR3. V gave up 4 bases and J gave up 5 bases, with 11 bases separating them. The CDR3 nucleotides read TGTGCCAGCAGCTCAACGGGGGGATATGGCTACACCTTC. Translating gives CASSSTGGYGYTF.

The chain links TRBV30 to TRBJ2-7; 8 positions agree with TRBD2. V gave up 3 bases and J gave up 7 bases; unmatched junction bases: 11. The CDR3 runs 14 residues. Germline V gene lookup returns CDR1 GTSNPN and CDR2 SVGIG (reference sequence). The CDR3 is CAWRGLSGSNEQYF. CDR3 nucleotides: TGTGCCTGGAGGGGACTAAGCGGGAGTAATGAGCAGTACTTC.

The table lists this clone with a few counts. The chain employs TRBV29-1 and TRBJ1-1, with TRBD1 identical over 8 bases. Trimming cost V 6 bases and J 4 bases; bases outside gene matches: 7. The CDR3 consists of 13 residues. CDR1 is SQVTM and CDR2 is ANQGSEA in the germline V gene. CDR3 region: CSVTTGAGTEAFF. The CDR3, as DNA: TGCAGCGTCACGACAGGGGCCGGCACTGAAGCTTTCTTT.

The chain is built from TRBV15 and TRBJ2-4; D possibly corresponds to TRBD2 (5 bases). V lost 3 bases to trimming and J lost 1 base, with 10 bases between them. The CDR3 contains 15 residues. Germline V gives CDR1 LNHNV, CDR2 YYDKDF (reference sequence). Here the CDR3 reads CATSRGVGAKNIQYF. The DNA for the CDR3 is TGTGCCACCAGCAGGGGAGTGGGGGCCAAAAACATTCAGTACTTC. Complete variable domain (other parts from reference TRBV15 and TRBJ2-4): DAMVIQNPRYQVTQFGKPVTLSCSQTLNHNVMYWYQQKSSQAPKLLFHYYDKDFNNEADTPDNFQSRRPNTSFCFLDIRSPGLGDTAMYLCATSRGVGAKNIQYFGAGTRLSVL.